This is a list of T cell receptor beta chains from one sample in a study of chemoradiotherapy in HPV16-positive cancers. The repertoire was sequenced with immunoSEQ multiplex PCR; TCRdb's copy has only in-frame clones and lacks some. The data hold 15,000 or so clones, with 89% observed a single time. Sequences were derived from blood, sampled from a patient who underwent chemoradiotherapy. The source is a human donor with HPV-associated anogenital cancer. Each CDR3 is given with its conserved first and last residue. The D gene is left open where the match is weak. Some rows mark clone size as missing; the rest say once, few, many or name a class of expanded clone.

>once|TRBJ2-5|-|TRBV7-6
TGTGCCAGCAGCTTAGGGACAGCCCGAGAGACCCAGTACTTC
CASSLGTARETQYF
>-|TRBJ2-1|-|TRBV7-2
TGTGCCAGCAGCTCCCAGGCCTACAATGAGCAGTTCTTC
CASSSQAYNEQFF
>-|TRBJ1-6|TRBD1|TRBV2
TGTGCCAGCAGGATAGACAGGGGGAATTCACCCCTCCACTTT
CASRIDRGNSPLHF
>-|TRBJ2-3|-|TRBV7-6
TGTGCCAGCAGCTTAGCCACTCAGGGTCCAGATACGCAGTATTTT
CASSLATQGPDTQYF
>-|TRBJ2-7|TRBD1|TRBV28
TGTGCCAGCAGGGCCCCAGGGGGAAGGTACGAGCAGTACTTC
CASRAPGGRYEQYF
>-|TRBJ2-3|TRBD2|TRBV4-3
TGCGCCAGCAGCCCGGGACTAGCGGGAGGCGACACAGATACGCAGTATTTT
CASSPGLAGGDTDTQYF
>-|TRBJ1-6|-|TRBV6-1
TGTGCCAGCAGGTACGCGGGGTGGAATTCACCCCTCCACTTT
CASRYAGWNSPLHF
>-|TRBJ1-1|-|TRBV28
TGTGCCAGCAGTACAACCCAGGCTCCCCAAGCTTTCTTT
CASSTTQAPQAFF
>-|TRBJ2-7|-|TRBV6-5
TGTGCCAGCAGTTCCCTGGTTGGCGAGCAGTACTTC
CASSSLVGEQYF
>-|TRBJ2-2|-|TRBV10-2
TGCGCCAGCACCCCGCGAGGCACCGGGGAGCTGTTTTTT
CASTPRGTGELFF
>-|TRBJ2-7|-|TRBV18
TGTGCCAGCTTAACGGGACCGAGCGCCTACGAGCAGTACTTC
CASLTGPSAYEQYF
>once|TRBJ2-7|-|TRBV18
TGTGCCAGCTCACTGACAGGTCTCGAGCAGTACTTC
CASSLTGLEQYF
>-|TRBJ2-1|TRBD2|TRBV6-5
TGTGCCAGCAGACTTTCTGGACTAGCGCCCCTATTCTTC
CASRLSGLAPLFF
>-|TRBJ2-5|TRBD2|TRBV7-3
TGTGCCAGCAGCTTGGTGGGGGGGAGAGAGACCCAGTACTTC
CASSLVGGRETQYF
>-|TRBJ1-5|-|TRBV6-5
TGTGCCAGCAGCCCAGGGAGTCATCGGCCCCAGCATTTT
CASSPGSHRPQHF
>once|TRBJ1-2|-|TRBV28
TGTGCCAGCAGCGCTCACAGGGATGGCTACACCTTC
CASSAHRDGYTF
>few|TRBJ2-7|-|TRBV11-2
TGTGCCAGCAGCCCAACCGGGACCCCGGGGGAGCAGTACTTC
CASSPTGTPGEQYF